This T cell receptor (beta chain) is from a study of blood T cell repertoires in COVID-19 (dated by TCRdb to the early 2020s). For the wider study: Samples covering the acute and convalescent phases of COVID-19 were provided by collaborators in the United States, Italy and Spain. The prospective study material was composed of cDNA or gDNA derived from T cells, B-cell-depleted T cells, or PBMCs. The samples were drawn from two sources: the first 160 participants of the ongoing ImmuneRACE study, and fewer than 1,500 subjects contributed by 6 global collaborators. The repertoires were released in a freely available public database meant as a resource for research on the immune response to SARS-CoV-2. Subjects who had been exposed to COVID-19, were actively infected with it, or had recovered from it provided the deeply sampled blood TCRbeta repertoires that made up the dataset. HLA class I and class II types, where available, came from metadata supplied by the sample provider rather than from assay-based typing. The sample metadata nearly always contained a de-identified subject ID, COVID-19 status, age in years and sex.

The collaborating institutions used their own protocols to collect whole blood in K2EDTA tubes. For TCRbeta analysis, collaborators shipped samples in one of three forms: frozen whole blood, isolated PBMCs, or DNA extracted from either of those sample types. Remarks on this clone: Its cognate antigen has yet to be identified. The sample holds no much larger clone one base away, and base qualities are not on file.

Beyond this particular receptor, the publication reports: How much clinical and demographic metadata was included differed by source and by participant, and the metadata was provided uncurated.

TCRbeta CDR3 regions were amplified from genomic DNA by means of the immunoSEQ Assay, a bias-controlled multiplex PCR. The authors processed their data as follows. The number of nucleated cells in each sample was estimated by amplification of reference gene primers within the assay. To quantify the absolute abundance of each unique TCRbeta CDR3 rearrangement, sequence reads were collapsed and filtered. For each sample, productive Simpson clonality was calculated by taking the square root of Simpson's diversity index across productive rearrangements. TCRdb's version of the immuneACCESS table is confined to in-frame rearrangements and falls short of the full clone set. An unresolved V gene accounts for under half of the shortfall where checked; the remainder is of unknown origin. The DNA gave D and trimming, while V, J and clone size come from that table. This sample comprises approximately 97,000 clones, over 70% of them detected only once. Around 4.5% of the sample is in the top ten clones.

The CDR3 contains 14 residues, cysteine and phenylalanine counted. Kept here is only the CDR3 DNA, which spans 42 bases and is read in frame from base 1. Per the germline V gene, KGHSH is the CDR1 and LQKENI is the CDR2. V loses 0 bases of germline sequence and J loses 5 bases, and the interval between the two ends is 9 bases. Material for sequencing was peripheral blood. The clonotype originates from a man in his sixties with acute or convalescent COVID-19. The sequence links TRBV18 to TRBJ2-3; matching of 5 bases hints at TRBD2 as the D gene. CDR3 reads: CASSPPDGGDTQYF. The DNA reads as follows: TGTGCCAGCTCACCACCAGATGGAGGAGATACGCAGTATTTT.